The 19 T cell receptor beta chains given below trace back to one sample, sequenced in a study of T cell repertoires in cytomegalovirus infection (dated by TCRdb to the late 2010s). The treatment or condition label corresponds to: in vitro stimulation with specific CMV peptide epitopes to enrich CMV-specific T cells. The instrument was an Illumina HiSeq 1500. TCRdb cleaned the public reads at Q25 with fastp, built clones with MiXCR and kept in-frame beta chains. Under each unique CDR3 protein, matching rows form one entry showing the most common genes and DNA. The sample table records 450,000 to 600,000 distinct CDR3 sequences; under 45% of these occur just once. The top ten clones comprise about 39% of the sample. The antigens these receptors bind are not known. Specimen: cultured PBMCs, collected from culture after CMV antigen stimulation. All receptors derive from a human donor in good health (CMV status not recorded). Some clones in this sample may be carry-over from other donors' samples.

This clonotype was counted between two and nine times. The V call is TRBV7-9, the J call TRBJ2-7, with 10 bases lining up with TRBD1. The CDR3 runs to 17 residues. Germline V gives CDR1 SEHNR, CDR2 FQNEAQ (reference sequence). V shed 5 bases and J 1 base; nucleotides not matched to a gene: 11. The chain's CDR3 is CASSPTGGRMGSYEQYF. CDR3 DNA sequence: TGTGCCAGCAGCCCGACAGGGGGCAGGATGGGATCCTACGAGCAGTACTTC.

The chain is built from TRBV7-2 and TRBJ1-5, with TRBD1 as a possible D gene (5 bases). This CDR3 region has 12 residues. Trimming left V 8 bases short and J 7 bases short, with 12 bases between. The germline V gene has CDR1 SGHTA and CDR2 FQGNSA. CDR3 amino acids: CASGSPGQPQHF. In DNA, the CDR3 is TGTGCCAGCGGGTCCCCAGGGCAGCCCCAGCATTTT. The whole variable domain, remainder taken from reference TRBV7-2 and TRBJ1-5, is GAGVSQSPSNKVTEKGKDVELRCDPISGHTALYWYRQSLGQGLEFLIYFQGNSAPDKSGLPSDRFSAERTGGSVSTLTIQRTQQEDSAVYLCASGSPGQPQHFGDGTRLSIL.

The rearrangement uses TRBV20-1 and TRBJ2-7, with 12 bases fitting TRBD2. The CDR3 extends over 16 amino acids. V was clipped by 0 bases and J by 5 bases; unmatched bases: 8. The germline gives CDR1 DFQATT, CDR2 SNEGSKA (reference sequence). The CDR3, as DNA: TGCAGTGCTAGAGATCCCCTGGGACTAGCGGGCCACGAGCAGTACTTC. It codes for CSARDPLGLAGHEQYF.

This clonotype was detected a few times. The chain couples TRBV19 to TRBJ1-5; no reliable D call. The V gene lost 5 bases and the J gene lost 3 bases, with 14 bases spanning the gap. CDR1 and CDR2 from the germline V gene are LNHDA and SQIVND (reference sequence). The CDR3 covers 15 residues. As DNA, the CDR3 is TGTGCCAGTAGTCGTGCCAAGAGCCACAATCAGCCCCAGCATTTT. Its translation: CASSRAKSHNQPQHF.

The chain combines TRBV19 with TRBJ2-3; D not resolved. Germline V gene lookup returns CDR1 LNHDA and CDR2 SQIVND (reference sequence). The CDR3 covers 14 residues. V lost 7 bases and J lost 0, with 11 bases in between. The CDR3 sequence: CASTHGTSTDTQYF. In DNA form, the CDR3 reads TGTGCCAGTACCCACGGAACTAGCACAGATACGCAGTATTTT.

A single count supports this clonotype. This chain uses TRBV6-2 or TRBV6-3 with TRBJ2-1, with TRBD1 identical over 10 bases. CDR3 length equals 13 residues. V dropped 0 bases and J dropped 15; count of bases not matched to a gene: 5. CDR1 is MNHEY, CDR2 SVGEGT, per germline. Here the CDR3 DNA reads TGTGCCAGCAGTTACTCGAGGACAGGGGGTACGTTCTTC. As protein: CASSYSRTGGTFF.

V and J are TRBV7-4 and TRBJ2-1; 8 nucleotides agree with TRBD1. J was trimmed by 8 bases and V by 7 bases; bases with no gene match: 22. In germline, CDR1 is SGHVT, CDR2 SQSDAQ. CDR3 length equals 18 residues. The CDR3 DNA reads TGTGCCAGCAACTACTCAACGCCCCGGACAGGGCTATCGTATGAGCAGTTCTTC. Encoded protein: CASNYSTPRTGLSYEQFF.

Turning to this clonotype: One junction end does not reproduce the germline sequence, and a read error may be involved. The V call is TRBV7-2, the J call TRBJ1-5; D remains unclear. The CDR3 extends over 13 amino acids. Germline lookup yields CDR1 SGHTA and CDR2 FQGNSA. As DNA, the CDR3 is TGTGCCAGCAACCCGACTGGCAATCAGGCCCAGCATTTT. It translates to CASNPTGNQAQHF.

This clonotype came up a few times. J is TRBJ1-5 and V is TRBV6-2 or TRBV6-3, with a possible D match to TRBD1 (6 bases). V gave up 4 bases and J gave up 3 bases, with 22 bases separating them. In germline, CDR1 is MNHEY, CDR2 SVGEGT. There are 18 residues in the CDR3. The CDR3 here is CASSSTFGQFNPNQPQHF. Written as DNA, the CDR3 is TGTGCCAGCAGTTCCACCTTTGGACAGTTCAACCCCAATCAGCCCCAGCATTTT.

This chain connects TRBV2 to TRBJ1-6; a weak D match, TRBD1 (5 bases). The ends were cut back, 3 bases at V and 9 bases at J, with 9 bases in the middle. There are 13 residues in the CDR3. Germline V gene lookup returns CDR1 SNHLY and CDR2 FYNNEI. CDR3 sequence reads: CASSDQGISPLHF. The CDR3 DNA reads TGTGCCAGCAGTGATCAGGGAATTTCACCCCTCCACTTT.

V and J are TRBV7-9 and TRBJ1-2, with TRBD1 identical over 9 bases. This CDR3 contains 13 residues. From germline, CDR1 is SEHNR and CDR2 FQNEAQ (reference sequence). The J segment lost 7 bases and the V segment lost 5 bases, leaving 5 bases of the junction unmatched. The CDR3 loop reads CASSAPGQGGYTF. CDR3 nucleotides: TGTGCCAGCAGCGCCCCGGGACAGGGTGGCTACACCTTC.

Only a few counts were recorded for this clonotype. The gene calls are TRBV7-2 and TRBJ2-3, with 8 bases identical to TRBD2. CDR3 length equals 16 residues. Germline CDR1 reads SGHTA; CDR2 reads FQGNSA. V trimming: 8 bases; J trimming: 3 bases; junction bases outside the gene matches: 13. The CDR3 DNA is TGTGCCAGCTCCTCTCTTGTCGGGAGGGGGACAGATACGCAGTATTTT. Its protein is CASSSLVGRGTDTQYF.

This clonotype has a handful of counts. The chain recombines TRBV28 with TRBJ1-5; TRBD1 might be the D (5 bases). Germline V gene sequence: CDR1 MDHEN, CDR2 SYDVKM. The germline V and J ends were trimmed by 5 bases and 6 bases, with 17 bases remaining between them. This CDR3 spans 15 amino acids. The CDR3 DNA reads TGTGCCAGCAGTCCACAGGTATGGTTTTCTCAGCCCCAGCATTTT. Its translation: CASSPQVWFSQPQHF. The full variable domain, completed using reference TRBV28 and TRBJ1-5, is DVKVTQSSRYLVKRTGEKVFLECVQDMDHENMFWYRQDPGLGLRLIYFSYDVKMKEKGDIPEGYSVSREKKERFSLILESASTNQTSMYLCASSPQVWFSQPQHFGDGTRLSIL.

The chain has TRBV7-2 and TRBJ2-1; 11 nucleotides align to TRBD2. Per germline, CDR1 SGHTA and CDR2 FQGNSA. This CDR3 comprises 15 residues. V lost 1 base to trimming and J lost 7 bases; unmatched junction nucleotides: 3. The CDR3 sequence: CASSLDSGRANEQFF. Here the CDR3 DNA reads TGTGCCAGCAGCTTAGATAGCGGGAGGGCTAATGAGCAGTTCTTC.

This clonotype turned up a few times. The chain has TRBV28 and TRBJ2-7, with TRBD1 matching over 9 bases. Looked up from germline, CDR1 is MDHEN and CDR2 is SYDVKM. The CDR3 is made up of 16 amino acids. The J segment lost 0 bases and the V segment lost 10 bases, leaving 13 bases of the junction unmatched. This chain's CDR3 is CATEGEGQGNSYEQYF. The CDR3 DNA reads TGTGCCACTGAAGGGGAGGGACAGGGCAACTCCTACGAGCAGTACTTC.

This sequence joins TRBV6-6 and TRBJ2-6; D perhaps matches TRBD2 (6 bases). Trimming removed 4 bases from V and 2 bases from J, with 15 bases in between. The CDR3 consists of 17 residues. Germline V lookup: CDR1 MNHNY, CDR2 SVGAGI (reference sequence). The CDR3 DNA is TGTGCCAGCAGTTGGGGAGGTATAGGGGCTGGGGCCAACGTCCTGACTTTC. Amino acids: CASSWGGIGAGANVLTF.

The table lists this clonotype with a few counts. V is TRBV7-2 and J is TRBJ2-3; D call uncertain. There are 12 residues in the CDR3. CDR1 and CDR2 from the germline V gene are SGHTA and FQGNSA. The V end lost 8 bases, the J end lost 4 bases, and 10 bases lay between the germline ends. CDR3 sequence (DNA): TGTGCCAGCCAACTCCTAGCAGATACGCAGTATTTT. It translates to CASQLLADTQYF.

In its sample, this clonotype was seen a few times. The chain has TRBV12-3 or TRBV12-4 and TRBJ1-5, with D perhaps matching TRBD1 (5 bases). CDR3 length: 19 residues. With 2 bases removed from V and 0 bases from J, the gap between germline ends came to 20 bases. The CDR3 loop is CASSLRKGPGVYSNQPQHF. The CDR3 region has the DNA TGTGCCAGCAGTTTACGGAAGGGACCGGGCGTCTATAGCAATCAGCCCCAGCATTTT.

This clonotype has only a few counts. CDR3 in amino acids: CASSTYREGTEAFF. Written as DNA, the CDR3 is TGTGCCAGCAGCACCTACAGGGAAGGGACTGAAGCTTTCTTT. V and J are TRBV7-2 and TRBJ1-1; perhaps TRBD1 as D (6 bases). The V end lost 5 bases, the J end lost 5 bases, and 15 bases lay between the germline ends. Germline CDR1 SGHTA, CDR2 FQGNSA. CDR3 length: 14 amino acids.